The 30 T cell receptor beta chains reported below all come from one sample, sequenced in a study of cytomegalovirus exposure and HLA in healthy donors. 13 Jbeta primers and 60 Vbeta primers were used for the PCR. The table came from immunoSEQ multiplex PCR; TCRdb's copy has only in-frame clones and leaves some out. The repertoire holds roughly 260,000 clones, with 80% to 90% as singletons. The sequencing sample was made of PBMCs. The receptors stem from a woman in her thirties or forties in good health and CMV-seropositive.

V gene TRBV9 combines with J gene TRBJ1-2; perhaps TRBD1 as D (5 bases). CDR3 length: 16 residues. From germline, CDR1 is SGDLS and CDR2 YYNGEE. The germline V and J ends were trimmed by 3 bases and 5 bases, with 20 bases remaining between them. CDR3 amino acids: CASSAQSTGGRYGYTF. The DNA of the CDR3 is TGTGCCAGCAGCGCCCAAAGCACCGGGGGGAGATATGGCTACACCTTC.

The genes are TRBV28 and TRBJ1-5; 7 bases align to TRBD1. After removal of 3 bases from V and 5 bases from J, the junction contained 7 bases not matched to a gene. Germline V gives CDR1 MDHEN, CDR2 SYDVKM. The CDR3 runs to 15 residues. CDR3 bases: TGTGCCAGCAGTTTCGAGGCACAGGGGTATCAGCCCCAGCATTTT. Its translation is CASSFEAQGYQPQHF.

This rearrangement joins TRBV6-6 to TRBJ1-3; 9 nucleotides align to TRBD1. This CDR3 is built from 14 residues. Germline V CDR1 and CDR2: MNHNY, SVGAGI (reference sequence). V shed 6 bases, J shed 3 bases, and the junction held 3 bases outside the gene matches. In DNA, the CDR3 is TGTGCCAGCAGCAAGGACAGGGGTGGAAACACCATATATTTT. As protein: CASSKDRGGNTIYF.

The chain carries TRBV29-1 and TRBJ1-1; tentatively, D is TRBD1 (5 bases). Per germline, CDR1 SQVTM and CDR2 ANQGSEA. CDR3 length: 13 residues. The V and J ends lost 5 bases and 1 base respectively, with 11 bases between them. CDR3 nucleotide sequence: TGCAGCGTTCAATACCAGGGGAACACTGAAGCTTTCTTT. Its protein product is CSVQYQGNTEAFF.

This chain uses TRBV11-3 with TRBJ1-1; 9 bases match TRBD1. This CDR3 region has 16 residues. After removal of 2 bases from V and 5 bases from J, the junction contained 9 bases not matched to a gene. Germline CDR1 reads SGHNT; CDR2 reads YENEEA. As DNA, the CDR3 is TGTGCCAGCAGCTTAATGGGACAGGGCGCGGCGACTGAAGCTTTCTTT. Protein sequence: CASSLMGQGAATEAFF.

The chain carries TRBV6-5 and TRBJ1-1; 7 bases are shared with TRBD1. This CDR3 region has 16 residues. V was pared by 2 bases and J by 1 base, with 7 bases of the junction left unmatched. The germline V gene encodes CDR1 MNHEY and CDR2 SVGAGI. The CDR3 nucleotides are TGTGCCAGCAGTTACGGGACAGCTTTCAGGAACACTGAAGCTTTCTTT. Translation: CASSYGTAFRNTEAFF.

The rearrangement joins TRBV15 to TRBJ2-7; 11 bases agree with TRBD2. Germline V lookup: CDR1 LNHNV, CDR2 YYDKDF (reference sequence). The CDR3 length is 15 residues. V lost 3 bases to trimming and J lost 7 bases; unmatched junction nucleotides: 8. CDR3 amino acids: CATSRELAGVEEQYF. As DNA, the CDR3 is TGTGCCACCAGCAGGGAACTAGCGGGAGTGGAGGAGCAGTACTTC.

This clone was seen a few times. The chain couples TRBV27 to TRBJ2-7; 12 bases map to TRBD1. This CDR3 comprises 14 residues. Trimming took 6 bases from V and 5 from J; bases not matched to a gene: 5. From germline, CDR1 is MNHEY and CDR2 SMNVEV (reference sequence). The CDR3 nucleotides are TGTGCCAGCAGGGGAGGGACAGGGGGCGACGAGCAGTACTTC. It specifies CASRGGTGGDEQYF.

This clone was detected a few times. V and J are TRBV6-5 and TRBJ1-2, with 9 bases matching TRBD1. Germline CDR1 reads MNHEY; CDR2 reads SVGAGI. The CDR3 runs 14 residues. V was pared by 11 bases and J by 5 bases, with 12 bases of the junction left unmatched. CDR3 DNA: TGTGCCTCCCGGGACAGGGAACTCCCTTATGGCTACACCTTC. It codes for CASRDRELPYGYTF.

The chain recombines TRBV27 with TRBJ2-7; possibly TRBD2 for D (5 bases). CDR1 is MNHEY and CDR2 is SMNVEV in the germline V gene (reference sequence). CDR3 length: 14 residues. V gave up 5 bases and J gave up 6 bases, with 17 bases separating them. CDR3: CASSATRPPSEQYF. The CDR3 DNA is TGTGCCAGCAGTGCCACTAGGCCCCCGTCCGAGCAGTACTTC.

The chain links TRBV7-2 to TRBJ2-2; 7 nucleotides line up with TRBD2. This CDR3 is 17 amino acids long. Trimming removed 2 bases from V and 2 bases from J; junction bases left unmatched: 8. The germline CDR1 and CDR2 sequences are SGHTA and FQGNSA. The CDR3 reads CASSLMGSGRNTGELFF. CDR3 DNA sequence: TGTGCCAGCAGCTTAATGGGTAGCGGGCGAAACACCGGGGAGCTGTTTTTT.

This clone was counted a single time. The chain links TRBV11-2 to TRBJ2-7; 9 positions match TRBD1. V trimming: 0 bases; J trimming: 0 bases; junction bases outside the gene matches: 12. This CDR3 is built from 19 residues. In germline, CDR1 is SGHAT, CDR2 FQNNGV. CDR3 nucleotide sequence: TGTGCCAGCAGCTTAGATTATTTTACCGGGACAGGGCTCTCCTACGAGCAGTACTTC. It specifies CASSLDYFTGTGLSYEQYF.

This sequence joins TRBV10-3 and TRBJ2-7, with a possible D match to TRBD2 (5 bases). The CDR3 has 14 residues. CDR1 ENHRY and CDR2 SYGVKD come from the germline V gene. With 3 bases removed from V and 6 bases from J, the gap between germline ends came to 15 bases. The CDR3 loop is CAISEFSARSEQYF. The DNA for the CDR3 is TGTGCCATCAGTGAATTTAGCGCACGGTCCGAGCAGTACTTC.

This chain joins TRBV7-9 and TRBJ2-5; TRBD2 is a possible D gene (6 bases). The CDR3 is 14 residues long. Between the trimmed V and J ends, which lost 5 bases and 3 bases, there was a span of 13 bases. From germline, CDR1 is SEHNR and CDR2 FQNEAQ (reference sequence). The CDR3 region has the DNA TGTGCCAGCAGCGCGCGGGGCCTAGAAGAGACCCAGTACTTC. Protein: CASSARGLEETQYF.

The chain's CDR3 is CASSSLTGPGPGYGYTF. The CDR3 DNA reads TGCGCCAGCAGCTCCCTTACAGGCCCCGGTCCCGGCTATGGCTACACCTTC. The chain links TRBV5-1 to TRBJ1-2; possible D gene TRBD1, 5 bases. Deletions cut 3 bases from V and 4 bases from J, with 22 bases between. The germline CDR1 and CDR2 sequences are SGHRS and YFSETQ. There are 17 residues in the CDR3. The full variable domain, with the rest looked up from reference TRBV5-1 and TRBJ1-2, is KAGVTQTPRYLIKTRGQQVTLSCSPISGHRSVSWYQQTPGQGLQFLFEYFSETQRNKGNFPGRFSGRQFSNSRSEMNVSTLELGDSALYLCASSSLTGPGPGYGYTFGSGTRLTVV.

V is TRBV6-6 and J is TRBJ1-4; D gene unclear. Trimming took off 8 bases at V and 6 bases at J, with 13 bases between the two ends. Looked up from germline, CDR1 is MNHNY and CDR2 is SVGAGI (reference sequence). The CDR3 has 13 residues. CDR3 DNA: TGTGCCAGCTCGGGTCGGATTGATGAAAAACTGTTTTTT. It codes for CASSGRIDEKLFF.

The table lists this clone with a count of one. Written as DNA, the CDR3 is TGTGCCAGTAGTATCCGAGCAGGGCAGTACAATGAGCAGTTCTTC. It encodes CASSIRAGQYNEQFF. V is TRBV19 and J is TRBJ2-1, with D possibly matching TRBD1 (5 bases). CDR3 length equals 15 residues. The V end was cut by 3 bases, the J end by 4 bases, with 13 bases between. The germline CDR1 and CDR2 sequences are LNHDA and SQIVND (reference sequence). The full variable domain, in which reference TRBV19 and TRBJ2-1 provide the parts outside the CDR3, is DGGITQSPKYLFRKEGQNVTLSCEQNLNHDAMYWYRQDPGQGLRLIYYSQIVNDFQKGDIAEGYSVSREKKESFPLTVTSAQKNPTAFYLCASSIRAGQYNEQFFGPGTRLTVL.

This clone showed up just a few times. The chain has TRBV5-1 and TRBJ2-1; D not certain. The germline V gene has CDR1 SGHRS and CDR2 YFSETQ. Trimming left V 6 bases short and J 2 bases short, with 15 bases between. The CDR3 consists of 15 residues. The CDR3 bases are TGCGCCAGCACTTCGAGAGGTGACCCCTACAATGAGCAGTTCTTC. Amino acid sequence: CASTSRGDPYNEQFF. Filled out from reference TRBV5-1 and TRBJ2-1, the complete variable domain reads KAGVTQTPRYLIKTRGQQVTLSCSPISGHRSVSWYQQTPGQGLQFLFEYFSETQRNKGNFPGRFSGRQFSNSRSEMNVSTLELGDSALYLCASTSRGDPYNEQFFGPGTRLTVL.

This chain links TRBV4-3 with TRBJ2-1; 9 bases agree with TRBD2. Germline values: CDR1 LGHNA, CDR2 YSLEER. Trimming took 0 bases from V and 2 from J; bases not matched to a gene: 5. The CDR3 extends over 17 amino acids. CDR3 in amino acids: CASSQDPQRGAYNEQFF. DNA for the CDR3: TGCGCCAGCAGCCAAGATCCCCAGCGGGGGGCCTACAATGAGCAGTTCTTC.

The V call is TRBV11-2, the J call TRBJ1-2; unclear D gene. Trimming cost V 0 bases and J 5 bases, with 10 bases left between them. Germline V gene sequence: CDR1 SGHAT, CDR2 FQNNGV. This CDR3 region has 14 residues. As DNA, the CDR3 is TGTGCCAGCAGCTTAGAGACCCAGGCGTATGGCTACACCTTC. Translated: CASSLETQAYGYTF. The full variable domain, its missing parts supplied by reference TRBV11-2 and TRBJ1-2, is EAGVAQSPRYKIIEKRQSVAFWCNPISGHATLYWYQQILGQGPKLLIQFQNNGVVDDSQLPKDRFSAERLKGVDSTLKIQPAKLEDSAVYLCASSLETQAYGYTFGSGTRLTVV.

The rearrangement links TRBV28 to TRBJ2-7, with D uncertain. This CDR3 is built from 12 residues. Germline V CDR1 and CDR2: MDHEN, SYDVKM. With 4 bases removed from V and 0 bases from J, the gap between germline ends came to 4 bases. This chain's CDR3 is CASSSRSYEQYF. CDR3 nucleotides: TGTGCCAGCAGTTCTCGCTCCTACGAGCAGTACTTC.

The chain is built from TRBV30 and TRBJ2-1, with 7 bases that match TRBD2. V was clipped by 6 bases and J by 6 bases; unmatched bases: 5. The CDR3 has 12 residues. Looked up from germline, CDR1 is GTSNPN and CDR2 is SVGIG (reference sequence). The CDR3 region is CACSLAGNEQFF. For the CDR3, the DNA is TGTGCCTGTTCTTTAGCGGGCAATGAGCAGTTCTTC.

This chain joins TRBV21-1 and TRBJ2-7; TRBD2, as called in the table, went unchecked against the DNA. TRBV21-1 is described as a pseudogene. The CDR3 loop spans 14 amino acids. DNA for the CDR3: TGTGCCAGCACTCACCGACGGGAGACATACGAGCAGTACTTC. As protein: CASTHRRETYEQYF.

The rearrangement uses TRBV19 and TRBJ1-5, with a weak D call TRBD1 (5 bases). In germline, CDR1 is LNHDA, CDR2 SQIVND (reference sequence). Deletions cut 7 bases from V and 1 base from J, with 14 bases between. The CDR3 contains 15 residues. The CDR3 DNA is TGTGCCAGTAACACACAGGATAACAGCAATCAGCCCCAGCATTTT. This sequence encodes CASNTQDNSNQPQHF.

The chain combines TRBV6-5 with TRBJ1-1; D call uncertain. The CDR3 has 12 residues. Germline CDR1 MNHEY, CDR2 SVGAGI. Trimming removed 7 bases from V and 1 base from J, with 7 bases in between. CDR3 sequence: CASKTGNTEAFF. The DNA of the CDR3 is TGTGCCAGCAAGACTGGGAACACTGAAGCTTTCTTT.

V is TRBV7-2 and J is TRBJ2-7; tentatively, D is TRBD1 (6 bases). Germline values: CDR1 SGHTA, CDR2 FQGNSA. Deletions cut 1 base from V and 0 bases from J, with 13 bases between. The CDR3 sequence is 16 residues long. The CDR3 here is CASSLVAGRGSYEQYF. Here the CDR3 DNA reads TGTGCCAGCAGCTTAGTGGCAGGCAGGGGCTCCTACGAGCAGTACTTC.

The chain links TRBV25-1 to TRBJ2-7; TRBD2 agrees at 12 bases. With V trimmed by 3 bases and J by 4 bases, 4 bases remained unmatched. This CDR3 region has 15 residues. Germline V gene sequence: CDR1 MGHDK, CDR2 SYGVNS. The CDR3 DNA is TGTGCCAGCAGTGACCCTAGCGGGAGGGCGTACGAGCAGTACTTC. This gives the protein CASSDPSGRAYEQYF.

The V and J genes are TRBV7-2 and TRBJ2-7; 7 nucleotides agree with TRBD1. Germline V gene data show CDR1 as SGHTA and CDR2 as FQGNSA. After removal of 3 bases from V and 1 base from J, the junction contained 3 bases not matched to a gene. This CDR3 comprises 14 residues. The CDR3 sequence is CASSFSGQSYEQYF. DNA of the CDR3: TGTGCCAGCAGCTTTTCGGGACAGTCCTACGAGCAGTACTTC.

The rearrangement uses TRBV6-4 and TRBJ2-7, with TRBD2 identical over 11 bases. The germline V gene has CDR1 MRHNA and CDR2 SNTAGT. The CDR3 totals 14 residues. V lost 9 bases to trimming and J lost 5 bases; unmatched junction nucleotides: 9. The CDR3, as DNA: TGTGCCAGACTACTAGCGGGAGTCGGAAACGAGCAGTACTTC. This encodes CARLLAGVGNEQYF.

The rearrangement links TRBV9 to TRBJ2-1; D is ambiguous. Germline V gene sequence: CDR1 SGDLS, CDR2 YYNGEE. CDR3 length equals 15 residues. Trimming cost V 0 bases and J 8 bases, with 15 bases left between them. The CDR3 protein is CASSVALALVDEQFF. The CDR3 coding sequence is TGTGCCAGCAGCGTAGCTTTGGCTTTGGTCGATGAGCAGTTCTTC.